This TCR beta chain is from a study of CD8 T cells in Susac syndrome. As for the study in general: Of the sequenced Susac syndrome patients, 5 or 6 had active disease and fewer than 10 were in remission.

V shed 2 bases and J shed 2 bases, with 13 bases lying between them. The germline gives CDR1 MNHEY, CDR2 SMNVEV (reference sequence). The CDR3 has 15 residues. Overall study findings and caveats: The greatest CD8+ clonal expansion in Susac occurred in TEMRA cells and in active patients.

About this clonotype itself: Its specificity is unknown.

The CD8+ and CD4+ T cells were isolated magnetically using a negative isolation approach, whereas the TEMRA cells were enriched by FACS. Reverse transcription used about 0.45 to 1 ug RNA and random hexamers. TCRdb independently ran MiXCR on the immunoSEQ multiplex PCR reads; one entry per CDR3 protein. The sample holds around 85,000 distinct CDR3 sequences, approximately 95% seen once. The receptor comes from a human donor with Susac syndrome. The sequencing sample was made of CD8+ T cells from PBMCs. The genes are TRBV27 and TRBJ2-7, with D maybe TRBD2 (6 bases). CDR3 sequence reads: CASSLASVGTYEQYF. The CDR3 bases are TGTGCCAGCAGTTTAGCTAGCGTAGGCACCTACGAGCAGTACTTC.